This T cell receptor beta chain comes out of a study of beta chain features in type 1 diabetes. Study-level information: Researchers looked at some 110 million sorted cells across all samples.

Study-wide results and caveats: For Type 1 diabetes patients, all four CD4+ subsets carried TCRB CDR3s that were moderately but significantly shorter. The naive, central memory and Treg TCRB repertoires showed an apparent similarity that was greater among patients than among healthy donors.

The sequenced template was cDNA made from the entire isolated RNA. Here immunoSEQ multiplex PCR was the method, and the copy in TCRdb shows in-frame clones only, minus some. The data contain about 53,000 clones, 55% to 80% of them singletons. This clone was picked up one time. Its antigen is currently unknown. Germline CDR1 reads GTSNPN; CDR2 reads SVGIG (reference sequence). The CDR3 contains 16 residues. V was clipped by 2 bases and J by 4 bases; unmatched bases: 10. Sequenced sample: stem cell memory CD4+ T cells from blood. This TCR came from a woman aged 25 to 45 with type 1 diabetes. V usage is TRBV30 and J usage is TRBJ2-3; the match to TRBD1 covers 9 bases. CDR3 residues: CAWSLPGQGRADTQYF. The CDR3 coding sequence is TGTGCCTGGAGTCTACCCGGACAGGGGAGGGCAGATACGCAGTATTTT.